The entry below gives a single TCR beta chain sequence along with its context. Antigen: not known. The sample comes from a study of T cells expressing NK-cell markers. The overall study: Seven HCMV-seropositive donors and one seronegative donor made up the eight sequenced donors.

Study observations and caveats: The share of CD8+ T cells held by dominant NKG2C+ clonotypes was about 1.0-7.5% in about 6 donors.

Researchers built TCR beta cDNA using 5'RACE template switching with UMIs. TCRdb reprocessed the 5' RACE reads; each CDR3 protein has one entry and no DNA is given. This table holds 150,000 to 200,000 distinct CDR3 sequences. The germline V gene has CDR1 LGHNA and CDR2 YNFKEQ. CDR3 length: 19 amino acids. The specimen was blood T cells: a sorted CD56 or NKG2C T cell subset, CD4+ or CD8+ T cells, or bulk PBMC T cells (not recorded which). The chain carries TRBV4-2 and TRBJ2-5; TCRdb's assignment of TRBD2 cannot be checked, as there is no DNA. The receptor's source is a man aged 18-75 years in good health. CDR3 protein: CASSQDLLLSGGARETQYF.